The 27 T cell receptor beta chains below come from one sample, sequenced in a study of cytomegalovirus exposure and HLA in healthy donors. 13 Jbeta primers and 60 Vbeta primers were used for the PCR. The protocol was immunoSEQ multiplex PCR, while the TCRdb copy is restricted to in-frame clones and leaves out a portion. The table has roughly 98,000 clones, 80% to 85% seen once; the top ten hold about 1.5%. Sequenced: PBMCs. The source of these receptors is a man between 40 and 49 years old in good health and CMV-seronegative.

The rearrangement uses TRBV25-1 and TRBJ1-4; tentative D call: TRBD1 (5 bases). Germline V gene data show CDR1 as MGHDK and CDR2 as SYGVNS. Trimming shortened V by 1 base and J by 7 bases, and 13 bases separated the two germline ends. This CDR3 has 15 amino acids. CDR3 region: CASSEWEGAREKLFF. CDR3 DNA: TGTGCCAGCAGTGAATGGGAAGGGGCCCGTGAAAAACTGTTTTTT.

This clone was detected once. The chain employs TRBV19 and TRBJ2-7; TRBD1 matches 11 bases. The CDR3 consists of 16 residues. The germline gives CDR1 LNHDA, CDR2 SQIVND (reference sequence). J was trimmed by 1 base and V by 4 bases; bases with no gene match: 6. The CDR3 loop is CASSRGTGGLSYEQYF. The CDR3 DNA follows: TGTGCCAGTAGTAGGGGGACAGGGGGACTTTCCTACGAGCAGTACTTC.

This chain uses TRBV10-3 with TRBJ2-7, with D tentatively TRBD2 (5 bases). The germline V and J ends were trimmed by 10 bases and 3 bases, with 22 bases remaining between them. The CDR3 has 15 residues. Germline CDR1 is ENHRY and CDR2 is SYGVKD. Here the CDR3 DNA reads TGTGCCACTACGGCTGAGGCAGGACTTCGCTACGAGCAGTACTTC. It encodes CATTAEAGLRYEQYF.

V gene TRBV7-2 combines with J gene TRBJ2-1, with 10 bases fitting TRBD2. V shed 2 bases, J shed 7 bases, and the junction held 8 bases outside the gene matches. The CDR3 is made up of 16 amino acids. Germline assignment: CDR1 SGHTA and CDR2 FQGNSA. This CDR3 is CASSLYTSGAENEQFF. CDR3 DNA sequence: TGTGCCAGCAGCTTATACACTAGCGGGGCCGAGAATGAGCAGTTCTTC.

This rearrangement joins TRBV14 to TRBJ2-3, with D maybe TRBD1 (6 bases). Looked up from germline, CDR1 is SGHDN and CDR2 is FVKESK. The CDR3 is 16 residues long. With 0 bases removed from V and 2 bases from J, the gap between germline ends came to 12 bases. The CDR3 sequence is CASSQDMGQHTDTQYF. The CDR3 nucleotides are TGTGCCAGCAGCCAAGACATGGGACAACACACAGATACGCAGTATTTT.

The rearrangement links TRBV2 to TRBJ2-7; D remains ambiguous. The CDR3 length is 12 residues. Deletions cut 6 bases from V and 7 bases from J, with 13 bases between. The germline V gene encodes CDR1 SNHLY and CDR2 FYNNEI. CDR3 region: CASRATRVEQYF. The CDR3 DNA reads TGTGCCAGCAGGGCAACTCGGGTAGAGCAGTACTTC.

This clone was seen only a few times. The chain couples TRBV6-5 to TRBJ1-1, with 8 bases lining up with TRBD1. CDR1 is MNHEY and CDR2 is SVGAGI in the germline V gene. Trimming removed 2 bases from V and 4 bases from J; junction bases left unmatched: 3. CDR3 length: 14 amino acids. CDR3 sequence reads: CASSYQTGGTEAFF. In DNA, the CDR3 is TGTGCCAGCAGTTACCAAACAGGGGGCACTGAAGCTTTCTTT.

The chain carries TRBV4-3 and TRBJ1-2; D perhaps matches TRBD1 (6 bases). Per the germline V gene, CDR1 is LGHNA and CDR2 is YSLEER. This CDR3 is 15 amino acids long. V dropped 1 base and J dropped 3 bases, with 12 bases sitting between them. CDR3 nucleotide sequence: TGCGCCAGCAGCCAAGCCGACGGGACACACTATGGCTACACCTTC. This gives the protein CASSQADGTHYGYTF.

The chain links TRBV5-1 to TRBJ1-4; D perhaps matches TRBD1 (5 bases). This CDR3 comprises 15 residues. Germline loops: CDR1 SGHRS, CDR2 YFSETQ. V was clipped by 1 base and J by 5 bases, with 12 bases between them. For the CDR3, the DNA is TGCGCCAGCAGCTTGAAGCAGGGTGGGAATGAAAAACTGTTTTTT. It codes for CASSLKQGGNEKLFF. The full variable domain, completed using reference TRBV5-1 and TRBJ1-4, is KAGVTQTPRYLIKTRGQQVTLSCSPISGHRSVSWYQQTPGQGLQFLFEYFSETQRNKGNFPGRFSGRQFSNSRSEMNVSTLELGDSALYLCASSLKQGGNEKLFFGSGTQLSVL.

V is TRBV7-6 and J is TRBJ2-3; 12 positions agree with TRBD1. Germline V CDR1 and CDR2: SGHVS, FNYEAQ. CDR3 length: 14 residues. The ends lost 5 bases at V and 5 bases at J; junction bases unmatched: 2. Written as DNA, the CDR3 is TGTGCCAGCAGCCGGGACAGGGGGCTAGATACGCAGTATTTT. Translating gives CASSRDRGLDTQYF.

V gene TRBV2 combines with J gene TRBJ1-2; tentative D call: TRBD1 (6 bases). The CDR3 contains 13 residues. The germline V gene has CDR1 SNHLY and CDR2 FYNNEI. V gave up 8 bases and J gave up 0 bases, with 10 bases separating them. Here the CDR3 DNA reads TGTGCCAGCCCTGAGGGGGCTAACTATGGCTACACCTTC. Translation: CASPEGANYGYTF.

This chain connects TRBV6-6 to TRBJ2-2, with 7 bases lining up with TRBD1. The germline gives CDR1 MNHNY, CDR2 SVGAGI (reference sequence). Losses at the gene ends were 6 bases for V and 5 bases for J; bases not matched to a gene: 3. CDR3 length: 13 amino acids. The CDR3 coding sequence is TGTGCCAGCAGCCCCAGGGGGACCGGGGAGCTGTTTTTT. Encoded protein: CASSPRGTGELFF.

This clone was counted once. The chain joins TRBV29-1 to TRBJ2-5, with TRBD1 identical over 9 bases. J gave up 5 bases and V 4 bases, and 5 bases lay outside the gene matches. This CDR3 region has 13 residues. The V gene's germline CDR1 is SQVTM and CDR2 ANQGSEA. The CDR3 reads CSVGDRVGETQYF. CDR3 DNA: TGCAGCGTTGGGGACAGGGTTGGGGAGACCCAGTACTTC. The full variable domain, in which reference TRBV29-1 and TRBJ2-5 provide the parts outside the CDR3, is SAVISQKPSRDICQRGTSLTIQCQVDSQVTMMFWYRQQPGQSLTLIATANQGSEATYESGFVIDKFPISRPNLTFSTLTVSNMSPEDSSIYLCSVGDRVGETQYFGPGTRLLVL.

This clone was seen a few times. V and J are TRBV9 and TRBJ2-2; 8 nucleotides agree with TRBD2. V lost 0 bases, J lost 4 bases, and 2 bases stayed unmatched. CDR1 is SGDLS, CDR2 YYNGEE, per germline. The CDR3 length is 15 residues. CDR3 residues: CASSVAGGATGELFF. The DNA for the CDR3 is TGTGCCAGCAGCGTAGCGGGAGGGGCCACCGGGGAGCTGTTTTTT.

The rearrangement uses TRBV30 and TRBJ1-5; D might be TRBD1 (6 bases). The germline V and J ends were trimmed by 4 bases and 2 bases, with 15 bases remaining between them. CDR3 length: 15 residues. Germline-derived CDR1 and CDR2 are GTSNPN and SVGIG (reference sequence). This chain's CDR3 is CAWNPTGARNQPQHF. Written as DNA, the CDR3 is TGTGCCTGGAACCCGACAGGAGCCCGCAATCAGCCCCAGCATTTT.

The chain employs TRBV6-1 and TRBJ1-5; 8 bases align to TRBD1. The CDR3 has 13 amino acids. V gave up 11 bases and J gave up 1 base; unmatched junction bases: 4. Germline CDR1 is MNHNS and CDR2 is SASEGT. CDR3 loop: CAVDRGSNQPQHF. The CDR3 DNA reads as TGTGCCGTCGACAGGGGAAGCAATCAGCCCCAGCATTTT.

This clone has a single count. V and J are TRBV7-6 and TRBJ2-2; D remains ambiguous. The CDR3 loop spans 15 amino acids. The germline V gene encodes CDR1 SGHVS and CDR2 FNYEAQ. V lost 3 bases and J lost 7, with 15 bases in between. The CDR3 sequence: CASSLLTASLGELFF. In DNA, the CDR3 is TGTGCCAGCAGCTTGTTAACAGCCAGCCTCGGGGAGCTGTTTTTT.

CDR3 nucleotide sequence: TGTGCCAGCAGTTTGTACCTCGAGACCTACGAGCAGTACTTC. Its translation is CASSLYLETYEQYF. The chain couples TRBV28 to TRBJ2-7, with D uncertain. CDR1 is MDHEN, CDR2 SYDVKM, per germline. Trimming left V 3 bases short and J 2 bases short, with 11 bases between. The CDR3 is made up of 14 amino acids.

This chain's CDR3 is CASSPIGLADIYNEQFF. The CDR3, as DNA: TGTGCCAGCAGTCCCATCGGACTAGCGGATATTTACAATGAGCAGTTCTTC. The rearrangement joins TRBV27 to TRBJ2-1, with TRBD2 matching over 10 bases. In germline, CDR1 is MNHEY, CDR2 SMNVEV (reference sequence). Unmatched junction bases numbered 11, after V lost 5 bases and J lost 4 bases. CDR3 length: 17 amino acids.

This clone was counted a single time. CDR3 region: CASSVNRGGNTDTQYF. CDR3 sequence (DNA): TGTGCCAGCAGCGTAAATCGGGGGGGTAACACAGATACGCAGTATTTT. This chain connects TRBV9 to TRBJ2-3; 8 positions match TRBD2. Per the germline V gene, CDR1 is SGDLS and CDR2 is YYNGEE. The CDR3 consists of 16 residues. V lost 1 base and J lost 2; bases outside the gene matches: 6.

The chain carries TRBV9 and TRBJ1-1; D is ambiguous. In germline, CDR1 is SGDLS, CDR2 YYNGEE. CDR3 length equals 13 residues. V was clipped by 6 bases and J by 1 base, with 10 bases between them. CDR3 in amino acids: CASTRGQNTEAFF. CDR3 in DNA: TGTGCCAGCACCCGAGGCCAGAACACTGAAGCTTTCTTT.

This chain connects TRBV7-2 to TRBJ1-2; D possibly corresponds to TRBD1 (6 bases). CDR1 and CDR2 from the germline V gene are SGHTA and FQGNSA. Trimming left V 5 bases short and J 8 bases short, with 18 bases between. The CDR3 loop spans 14 amino acids. The CDR3 is CASSTVWGREGYTF. For the CDR3, the DNA is TGTGCCAGCAGCACGGTTTGGGGGCGCGAAGGCTACACCTTC.

The rearrangement joins TRBV5-4 to TRBJ1-4; a possible D gene is TRBD1 (6 bases). Germline V gene data show CDR1 as SGHNT and CDR2 as YYREEE (reference sequence). This CDR3 contains 15 residues. The ends were cut back, 3 bases at V and 7 bases at J, with 16 bases in the middle. Here the CDR3 DNA reads TGTGCCAGCAGCTCGAAACAGGGAAGCGGTGAAAAACTGTTTTTT. Protein: CASSSKQGSGEKLFF. The full variable domain, completed using reference TRBV5-4 and TRBJ1-4, is ETGVTQSPTHLIKTRGQQVTLRCSSQSGHNTVSWYQQALGQGPQFIFQYYREEENGRGNFPPRFSGLQFPNYSSELNVNALELDDSALYLCASSSKQGSGEKLFFGSGTQLSVL.

The V and J genes are TRBV7-2 and TRBJ1-2; TRBD1 matches 12 bases. The length of the CDR3 is 15 residues. J was trimmed by 3 bases and V by 5 bases; bases with no gene match: 4. Germline CDR1 is SGHTA and CDR2 is FQGNSA. DNA for the CDR3: TGTGCCAGCAGCGAGGGACAGGGGGCTTACTATGGCTACACCTTC. Its protein is CASSEGQGAYYGYTF.

This chain uses TRBV6-4 with TRBJ2-2; D may be TRBD2 (6 bases). CDR3 length: 14 residues. Trimming took off 6 bases at V and 4 bases at J, with 12 bases between the two ends. The germline V gene encodes CDR1 MRHNA and CDR2 SNTAGT. CDR3 sequence reads: CASSRDGSTGELFF. CDR3 sequence (DNA): TGTGCCAGCAGCCGGGACGGGAGCACCGGGGAGCTGTTTTTT.

The chain couples TRBV5-1 to TRBJ2-7; D is possibly TRBD1 (5 bases). With 4 bases removed from V and 6 bases from J, the gap between germline ends came to 20 bases. Germline V gene data show CDR1 as SGHRS and CDR2 as YFSETQ. CDR3 length: 15 amino acids. CDR3 DNA: TGCGCCAGCAGCGTGTCGGGCAGGGTAGACGGCGAGCAGTACTTC. Amino acids: CASSVSGRVDGEQYF.

V is TRBV7-9 and J is TRBJ1-2; unclear D gene. CDR1 and CDR2 from the germline V gene are SEHNR and FQNEAQ (reference sequence). CDR3 length equals 14 residues. V gave up 0 bases and J gave up 2 bases, with 7 bases separating them. Here the CDR3 reads CASSLADFNYGYTF. The CDR3 nucleotides read TGTGCCAGCAGCTTAGCAGACTTCAACTATGGCTACACCTTC.